This T cell receptor beta chain is from a study of T cell responses to AZD1222 COVID-19 vaccine. About this clone itself: Its target is not known.

Assay used: immunoSEQ multiplex PCR; TCRdb lists only in-frame clones, some missing. The table shows around 74,000 clones, with about 90% occurring only once. Study-level points and caveats: Recipients of AZD1222 seropositive at baseline numbered only 5 to 7.

This CDR3 is 15 amino acids long. Looked up from germline, CDR1 is MNHNS and CDR2 is SASEGT. J gave up 7 bases and V 1 base, and 8 bases lay outside the gene matches. Sequencing was performed on peripheral blood, taken on day 0 of MenACWY control vaccination. V usage is TRBV6-1 and J usage is TRBJ2-3; 7 positions match TRBD1. This receptor was identified in an adult in good health. The CDR3 bases are TGTGCCAGCAGTGAAGGGGGGACAGTCAGGAATACGCAGTATTTT. It translates to CASSEGGTVRNTQYF.